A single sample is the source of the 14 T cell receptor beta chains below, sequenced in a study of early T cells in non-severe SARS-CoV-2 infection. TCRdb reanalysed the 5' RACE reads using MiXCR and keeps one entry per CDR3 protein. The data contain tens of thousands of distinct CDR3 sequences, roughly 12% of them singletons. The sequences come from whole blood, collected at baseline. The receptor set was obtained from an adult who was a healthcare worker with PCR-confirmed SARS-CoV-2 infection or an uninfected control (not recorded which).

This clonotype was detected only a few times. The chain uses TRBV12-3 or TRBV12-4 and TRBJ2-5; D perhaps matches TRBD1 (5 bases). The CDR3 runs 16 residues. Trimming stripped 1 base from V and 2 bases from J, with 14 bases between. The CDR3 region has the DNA TGTGCCAGCAGTTTAGGAGTAGGAAGGGGTCAAGAGACCCAGTACTTC. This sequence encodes CASSLGVGRGQETQYF.

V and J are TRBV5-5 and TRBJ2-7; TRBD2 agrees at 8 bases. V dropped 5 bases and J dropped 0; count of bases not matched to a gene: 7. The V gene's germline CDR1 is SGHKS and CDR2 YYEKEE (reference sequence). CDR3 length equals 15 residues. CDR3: CASRRAGDSSYEQYF. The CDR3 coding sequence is TGTGCCAGCAGACGAGCGGGGGATAGCTCCTACGAGCAGTACTTC.

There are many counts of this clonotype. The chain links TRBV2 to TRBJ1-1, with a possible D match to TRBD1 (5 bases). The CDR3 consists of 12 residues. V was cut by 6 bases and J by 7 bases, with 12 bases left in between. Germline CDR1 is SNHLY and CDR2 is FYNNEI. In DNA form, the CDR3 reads TGTGCCAGCAGACCGGGGACGGTTGAAGCTTTCTTT. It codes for CASRPGTVEAFF.

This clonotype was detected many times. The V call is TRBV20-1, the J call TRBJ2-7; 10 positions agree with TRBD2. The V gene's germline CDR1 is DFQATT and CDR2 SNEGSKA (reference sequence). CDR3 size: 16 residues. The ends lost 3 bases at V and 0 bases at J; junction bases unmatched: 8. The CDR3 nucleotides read TGCAGTGCTAGCGAATTAGCGGGAGGCACCTCCTACGAGCAGTACTTC. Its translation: CSASELAGGTSYEQYF.

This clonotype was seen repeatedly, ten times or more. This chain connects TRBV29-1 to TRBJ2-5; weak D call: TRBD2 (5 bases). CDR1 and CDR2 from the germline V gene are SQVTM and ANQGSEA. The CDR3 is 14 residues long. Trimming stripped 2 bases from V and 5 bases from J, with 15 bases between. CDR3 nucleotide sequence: TGCAGCGTTGAAAATGTGGGAGCAAGGGAGACCCAGTACTTC. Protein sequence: CSVENVGARETQYF.

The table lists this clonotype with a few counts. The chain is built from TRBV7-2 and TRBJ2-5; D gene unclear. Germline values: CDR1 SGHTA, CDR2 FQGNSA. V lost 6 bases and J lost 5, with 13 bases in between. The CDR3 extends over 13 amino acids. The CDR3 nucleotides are TGTGCCAGCAGTTCCTCTCGACGGGAGACCCAGTACTTC. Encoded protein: CASSSSRRETQYF.

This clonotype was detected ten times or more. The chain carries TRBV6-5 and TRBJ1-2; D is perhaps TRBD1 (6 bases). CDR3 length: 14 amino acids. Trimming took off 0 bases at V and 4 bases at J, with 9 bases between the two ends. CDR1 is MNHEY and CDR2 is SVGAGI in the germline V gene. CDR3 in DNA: TGTGCCAGCAGTTACTCAAACAGGGTCTATGGCTACACCTTC. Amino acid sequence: CASSYSNRVYGYTF.

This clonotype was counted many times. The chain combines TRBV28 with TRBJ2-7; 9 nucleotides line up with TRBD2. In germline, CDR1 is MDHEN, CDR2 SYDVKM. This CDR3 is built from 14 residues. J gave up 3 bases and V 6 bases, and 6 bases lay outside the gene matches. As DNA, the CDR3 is TGTGCCAGCAGGGCCGGGACTAGCAACTACGAGCAGTACTTC. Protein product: CASRAGTSNYEQYF.

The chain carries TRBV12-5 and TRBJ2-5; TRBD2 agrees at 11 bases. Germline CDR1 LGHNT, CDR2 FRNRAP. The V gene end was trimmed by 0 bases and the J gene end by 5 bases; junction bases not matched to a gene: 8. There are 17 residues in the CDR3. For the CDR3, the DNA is TGTGCTAGTGGTTTGGTAATGGGACTAGCGGACAAGGAGACCCAGTACTTC. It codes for CASGLVMGLADKETQYF.

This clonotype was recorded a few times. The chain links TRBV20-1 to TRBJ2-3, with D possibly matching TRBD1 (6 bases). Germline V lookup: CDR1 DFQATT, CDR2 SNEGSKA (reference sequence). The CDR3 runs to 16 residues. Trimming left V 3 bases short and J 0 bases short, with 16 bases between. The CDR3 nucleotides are TGCAGTGCTAGTAGATGGGACACCTCTAGCACAGATACGCAGTATTTT. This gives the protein CSASRWDTSSTDTQYF.

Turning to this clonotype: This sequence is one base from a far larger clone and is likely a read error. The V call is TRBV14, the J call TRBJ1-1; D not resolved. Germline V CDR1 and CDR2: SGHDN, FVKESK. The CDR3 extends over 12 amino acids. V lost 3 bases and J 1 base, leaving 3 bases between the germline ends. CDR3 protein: CASSQGNTEAFF. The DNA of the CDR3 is TGTGCCAGCAGCCAGGGGAACACTGAAGCTTTCTTT.

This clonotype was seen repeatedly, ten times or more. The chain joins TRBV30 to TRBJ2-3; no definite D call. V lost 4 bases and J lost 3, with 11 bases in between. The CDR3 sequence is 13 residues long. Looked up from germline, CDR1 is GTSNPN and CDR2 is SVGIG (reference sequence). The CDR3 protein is CAWMVGWTDTQYF. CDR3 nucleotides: TGTGCCTGGATGGTCGGGTGGACAGATACGCAGTATTTT.

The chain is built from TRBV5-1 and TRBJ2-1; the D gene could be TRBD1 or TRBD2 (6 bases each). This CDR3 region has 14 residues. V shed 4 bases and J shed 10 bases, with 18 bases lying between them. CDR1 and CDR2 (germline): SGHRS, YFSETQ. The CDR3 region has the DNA TGCGCCAGCAGCCTAATGTTGGGGGGCAACGAGCAGTTCTTC. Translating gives CASSLMLGGNEQFF.

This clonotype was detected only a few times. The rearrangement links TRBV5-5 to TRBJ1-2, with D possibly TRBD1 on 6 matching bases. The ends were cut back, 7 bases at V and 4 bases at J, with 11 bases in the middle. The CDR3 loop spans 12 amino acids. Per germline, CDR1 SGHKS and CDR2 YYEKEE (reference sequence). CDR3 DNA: TGTGCCAGCCAGGGAGGGGGCTATGGCTACACCTTC. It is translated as CASQGGGYGYTF.